The clone carrying this TCR beta chain has just a few counts. What it binds is unknown. Via the markers CD45RO/CCR7/CD25/CD127/CD95/CD27, stem cell-like memory, regulatory, central memory and naive CD4+ cells were sorted. The data derive from a study of beta chain features in type 1 diabetes. Whole-study context: Regarding age, gender and cell yields, patients proved similar to healthy donors.

Since all of the isolated RNA was reverse transcribed, expressed TCRB transcripts were what got sequenced. TCRdb keeps only in-frame clones here, not all; method: immunoSEQ multiplex PCR. The table shows about 650,000 clones, with about an eighth occurring only once. The CDR3 runs 16 residues. Germline loops: CDR1 SGHTA, CDR2 FQGNSA. Trimming took 2 bases from V and 6 from J; bases not matched to a gene: 8. Study-level points and caveats: Patients with Type 1 diabetes showed moderately but significantly shorter TCRB CDR3s in all four CD4+ subsets. Individuals with type 1 diabetes displayed fewer insertions and more deletions at VDJ junctions. Cells with high TCR expression could be over-represented when cDNA is sequenced.

The V call is TRBV7-2, the J call TRBJ2-7, with 12 bases aligning to TRBD1. Material for sequencing was naive CD4+ T cells from blood. The sequence derives from a man aged 25-45 years with type 1 diabetes. The CDR3 reads CASSLIAGQGASEQYF. In nucleotides, the CDR3 is TGTGCCAGCAGCTTAATCGCGGGACAGGGGGCCTCCGAGCAGTACTTC.